This entry is about one T cell receptor beta chain. These data are taken from a study of OX40 agonist ivuxolimab in advanced cancers. TCRdb keeps only in-frame clones here, not all; method: immunoSEQ multiplex PCR. This table has under 85,000 clones, roughly 84% appearing once. The sequence was obtained from an adult with an advanced solid tumor such as melanoma, head and neck, liver or kidney cancer. Sample: CD4+ or CD8+ T cells sorted from blood, taken in a trial of the OX40 agonist ivuxolimab.

The CDR3 region is CATSRDLGLDNEQFF. The CDR3 nucleotides read TGTGCCACCAGCAGAGATTTGGGGTTGGACAATGAGCAGTTCTTC. The chain couples TRBV15 to TRBJ2-1; D remains ambiguous. V shed 0 bases and J shed 5 bases, with 11 bases lying between them. The CDR3 has 15 residues. In germline, CDR1 is LNHNV, CDR2 YYDKDF (reference sequence). The variable domain in full, with the rest retrieved from reference TRBV15 and TRBJ2-1, is DAMVIQNPRYQVTQFGKPVTLSCSQTLNHNVMYWYQQKSSQAPKLLFHYYDKDFNNEADTPDNFQSRRPNTSFCFLDIRSPGLGDTAMYLCATSRDLGLDNEQFFGPGTRLTVL.